This T cell receptor (beta chain) was documented in a study of identical twins. Study findings and constraints: Within monozygotic twins, out-of-frame TCR alpha sharing was underestimated by the models.

As to this clonotype: What it binds is not known.

With template switching, a universal primer site was added, and the cDNA carried unique molecular identifiers. TCRdb re-derived calls from the 5' RACE reads in MiXCR, one entry per CDR3 protein. The sample yields 1.5 million or so distinct CDR3 sequences, under 35% seen once. The CDR3 extends over 13 amino acids. The V gene's germline CDR1 is SEHNR and CDR2 FQNEAQ (reference sequence). V was trimmed by 3 bases and J by 5 bases, leaving 10 bases between them. The source is a newborn girl in good health. The gene calls are TRBV7-9 and TRBJ2-5; D might be TRBD1 (5 bases). Source material: cord blood. The CDR3 is CASSLDIRETQYF. The CDR3 coding sequence is TGTGCCAGCAGCTTGGACATCCGGGAGACCCAGTACTTC.